This entry lists 25 T cell receptor beta chains sequenced from one sample in a study of cytomegalovirus exposure and HLA in healthy donors. The PCR used 60 Vbeta and 13 Jbeta primers. Assay: immunoSEQ multiplex PCR; the TCRdb copy retains only in-frame clones and omits some. This sample has fewer than 200,000 clones; around 88% occur once, and the top ten carry around 0.93%. The sequenced sample consisted of PBMCs. The origin of the receptors is a woman aged 25 to 39 in good health and CMV-seronegative.

This chain connects TRBV28 to TRBJ2-7; possibly TRBD1 for D (6 bases). V lost 5 bases and J lost 7, with 15 bases in between. The CDR3 is made up of 13 amino acids. Germline lookup yields CDR1 MDHEN and CDR2 SYDVKM. This CDR3 is CASSTRGPREQYF. The CDR3 DNA follows: TGTGCCAGCAGTACCAGGGGCCCGCGAGAGCAGTACTTC.

The CDR3 region has the DNA TGTGCCAGTAGTAGGGACAGGAATTACGAGCAGTACTTC. Protein sequence: CASSRDRNYEQYF. This chain connects TRBV19 to TRBJ2-7; TRBD1 agrees at 8 bases. V lost 4 bases to trimming and J lost 4 bases; unmatched junction nucleotides: 3. CDR1 is LNHDA and CDR2 is SQIVND in the germline V gene (reference sequence). This CDR3 comprises 13 residues.

The J gene is TRBJ1-1, the V gene TRBV19; D might be TRBD1 (5 bases). Germline assignment: CDR1 LNHDA and CDR2 SQIVND (reference sequence). Trimming removed 3 bases at V and 7 bases at J, with 12 bases between. The CDR3 contains 13 residues. The DNA of the CDR3 is TGTGCCAGTAGTATGGGCAGGGAGGTTGAAGCTTTCTTT. As protein: CASSMGREVEAFF.

V and J are TRBV19 and TRBJ1-1; weak D call: TRBD1 (5 bases). The CDR3 is 14 amino acids. CDR1 LNHDA and CDR2 SQIVND come from the germline V gene (reference sequence). V was cut by 3 bases and J by 5 bases, with 13 bases left in between. In DNA, the CDR3 is TGTGCCAGTAGTATCCGGGCAGGGCTGACTGAAGCTTTCTTT. Translated, it gives CASSIRAGLTEAFF.

A few counts support this clone. The chain combines TRBV10-3 with TRBJ1-4; D remains unclear. V gave up 3 bases and J gave up 5 bases, with 7 bases separating them. Germline V lookup: CDR1 ENHRY, CDR2 SYGVKD. This CDR3 is built from 13 residues. CDR3 coding DNA: TGTGCCATCAGTGAATTGAGAAATGAAAAACTGTTTTTT. It encodes CAISELRNEKLFF.

This chain joins TRBV19 and TRBJ2-1, with D possibly being TRBD2 (6 bases). The CDR3 extends over 15 amino acids. The germline CDR1 and CDR2 sequences are LNHDA and SQIVND (reference sequence). The V end was cut by 7 bases, the J end by 0 bases, with 13 bases between. Here the CDR3 reads CASIVLGGSYNEQFF. CDR3 nucleotide sequence: TGTGCCAGTATCGTTTTGGGAGGCTCCTACAATGAGCAGTTCTTC.

J is TRBJ2-5 and V is TRBV15, with TRBD1 matching over 8 bases. The CDR3 is 13 amino acids. Losses at the gene ends were 8 bases for V and 0 bases for J; bases not matched to a gene: 2. Germline V CDR1 and CDR2: LNHNV, YYDKDF (reference sequence). CDR3 amino acids: CATQGAYQETQYF. In DNA, the CDR3 is TGTGCCACCCAGGGGGCGTACCAAGAGACCCAGTACTTC.

This chain links TRBV5-6 with TRBJ2-2, with 14 bases lining up with TRBD2. Per the germline V gene, CDR1 is SGHDT and CDR2 is YYEEEE. Trimming took 4 bases from V and 6 from J; bases not matched to a gene: 8. This CDR3 region has 17 residues. CDR3 DNA: TGTGCCAGCAGCCCGGGACTAGCGGGAGTTTGGGCCGGGGAGCTGTTTTTT. This codes for CASSPGLAGVWAGELFF. The variable domain in full, completed from reference TRBV5-6 and TRBJ2-2, reads DAGVTQSPTHLIKTRGQQVTLRCSPKSGHDTVSWYQQALGQGPQFIFQYYEEEERQRGNFPDRFSGHQFPNYSSELNVNALLLGDSALYLCASSPGLAGVWAGELFFGEGSRLTVL.

This chain uses TRBV6-1 with TRBJ2-7; 12 bases line up with TRBD2. The CDR3 length is 15 residues. Germline values: CDR1 MNHNS, CDR2 SASEGT. V lost 8 bases, J lost 4 bases, and 9 bases stayed unmatched. CDR3 sequence: CASVELAGGPYEQYF. The CDR3 coding sequence is TGTGCCAGCGTAGAGCTAGCGGGAGGGCCGTACGAGCAGTACTTC.

This clone was seen only once. V and J are TRBV7-6 and TRBJ1-1; no clear D gene. The CDR3 is made up of 14 amino acids. Trimming left V 5 bases short and J 2 bases short, with 12 bases between. From germline, CDR1 is SGHVS and CDR2 FNYEAQ. The CDR3 reads CASSLKTGNTEAFF. For the CDR3, the DNA is TGTGCCAGCAGCCTTAAGACGGGTAACACTGAAGCTTTCTTT.

This sequence joins TRBV5-8 and TRBJ1-2; D is unclear. Between the trimmed V and J ends, which lost 8 bases and 2 bases, there was a span of 19 bases. Germline V CDR1 and CDR2: SGHTS, YDEGEE. The CDR3 consists of 15 residues. The CDR3 loop reads CASTREATLNYGYTF. The CDR3 DNA follows: TGTGCCAGTACACGGGAGGCCACGCTGAACTATGGCTACACCTTC.

In DNA, the CDR3 is TGTGCCAGCAGCTTCGGGGGGCGCATTTCACCCCTCCACTTT. Its translation: CASSFGGRISPLHF. This chain connects TRBV7-9 to TRBJ1-6, with a possible D match to TRBD1 (6 bases). The CDR3 contains 14 residues. Per germline, CDR1 SEHNR and CDR2 FQNEAQ (reference sequence). Trimming shortened V by 3 bases and J by 9 bases, and 12 bases separated the two germline ends.

As concerns this clone: The same CDR3 arises from other DNA sequences in this sample as well. The chain uses TRBV9 and TRBJ2-1; TRBD2 matches at 9 bases. The germline CDR1 and CDR2 sequences are SGDLS and YYNGEE. The ends lost 2 bases at V and 2 bases at J; junction bases unmatched: 2. CDR3 length: 15 amino acids. The CDR3 loop reads CASSVAGGTYNEQFF. The CDR3, as DNA: TGTGCCAGCAGCGTCGCGGGAGGGACCTACAATGAGCAGTTCTTC.

The V gene is TRBV9, the J gene TRBJ1-4, with TRBD1 as a possible D gene (6 bases). The V and J ends lost 4 bases and 8 bases respectively, with 18 bases between them. Per germline, CDR1 SGDLS and CDR2 YYNGEE. The CDR3 totals 15 residues. The CDR3, as DNA: TGTGCCAGCAGCCTTCAGGGGACTATAGGGGAAAAACTGTTTTTT. It translates to CASSLQGTIGEKLFF. The complete variable domain, with remaining parts taken from reference TRBV9 and TRBJ1-4, reads DSGVTQTPKHLITATGQRVTLRCSPRSGDLSVYWYQQSLDQGLQFLIQYYNGEERAKGNILERFSAQQFPDLHSELNLSSLELGDSALYFCASSLQGTIGEKLFFGSGTQLSVL.

The CDR3: CASSLGLAPTDTQYF. The CDR3 DNA is TGCGCCAGCAGCTTGGGACTAGCCCCCACAGATACGCAGTATTTT. The chain is built from TRBV5-1 and TRBJ2-3; TRBD2 agrees at 7 bases. The V gene's germline CDR1 is SGHRS and CDR2 YFSETQ. The CDR3 totals 15 residues. Germline trimming cut 0 bases from V and 2 bases from J; bases unmatched to any gene: 3.

This rearrangement joins TRBV6-1 to TRBJ2-7, with 9 bases matching TRBD1. From germline, CDR1 is MNHNS and CDR2 SASEGT. This CDR3 has 14 residues. V dropped 5 bases and J dropped 2; count of bases not matched to a gene: 4. The CDR3 loop is CASSQGTGTYEQYF. CDR3 sequence (DNA): TGTGCCAGCAGTCAAGGGACAGGGACCTACGAGCAGTACTTC.

The J gene is TRBJ2-7, the V gene TRBV7-2; 8 positions match TRBD2. The ends lost 5 bases at V and 1 base at J; junction bases unmatched: 7. The CDR3 is 15 residues long. Germline V CDR1 and CDR2: SGHTA, FQGNSA. CDR3 region: CASSPMGLVSYEQYF. The CDR3 region has the DNA TGTGCCAGCAGCCCCATGGGACTAGTATCCTACGAGCAGTACTTC.

The rearrangement joins TRBV6-1 to TRBJ1-1; no definite D call. The CDR3 spans 11 residues. V lost 8 bases and J 4 bases, leaving 8 bases between the germline ends. Per the germline V gene, CDR1 is MNHNS and CDR2 is SASEGT. Written as DNA, the CDR3 is TGTGCCAGCCGGGTCAGCACTGAAGCTTTCTTT. Protein: CASRVSTEAFF.

The CDR3 bases are TGCGCCAGCAGCAAAGACAGCTACAATGAGCAGTTCTTC. This translates into CASSKDSYNEQFF. The chain recombines TRBV5-1 with TRBJ2-1, with D tentatively TRBD1 (5 bases). Trimming cost V 4 bases and J 3 bases, with 8 bases left between them. This CDR3 comprises 13 residues. Per germline, CDR1 SGHRS and CDR2 YFSETQ. Based on the CDR3 plus reference TRBV5-1 and TRBJ2-1, the full variable domain is KAGVTQTPRYLIKTRGQQVTLSCSPISGHRSVSWYQQTPGQGLQFLFEYFSETQRNKGNFPGRFSGRQFSNSRSEMNVSTLELGDSALYLCASSKDSYNEQFFGPGTRLTVL.

V usage is TRBV7-2 and J usage is TRBJ1-6, with D hard to call. The CDR3 sequence is 15 residues long. V was shortened by 5 bases and J by 10 bases, with 18 bases between the two germline ends. Germline CDR1 SGHTA, CDR2 FQGNSA. The chain's CDR3 is CASSKTHRTRSPLHF. The CDR3 DNA follows: TGTGCCAGCAGCAAAACTCACCGGACTAGATCACCCCTCCACTTT.

V usage is TRBV7-4 and J usage is TRBJ2-7, with 7 bases identical to TRBD1. With V trimmed by 7 bases and J by 1 base, 13 bases remained unmatched. Germline-derived CDR1 and CDR2 are SGHVT and SQSDAQ. The CDR3 is 16 residues long. The CDR3 is CASTEGDSLQSYEQYF. Written as DNA, the CDR3 is TGTGCCAGCACCGAGGGGGACAGTTTACAATCCTACGAGCAGTACTTC. Combining the CDR3 with reference TRBV7-4 and TRBJ2-7 gives the whole variable domain GAGVSQSPRYKVAKRGRDVALRCDSISGHVTLYWYRQTLGQGSEVLTYSQSDAQRDKSGRPSGRFSAERPERSVSTLKIQRTEQGDSAVYLCASTEGDSLQSYEQYFGPGTRLTVT.

The rearrangement links TRBV6-4 to TRBJ2-1, with 12 bases fitting TRBD2. CDR1 and CDR2 (germline): MRHNA, SNTAGT. This CDR3 spans 17 amino acids. V lost 0 bases, J lost 6 bases, and 6 bases stayed unmatched. CDR3 region: CASSDSPLAGGPNEQFF. DNA for the CDR3: TGTGCCAGCAGTGACTCCCCCCTAGCGGGGGGGCCCAATGAGCAGTTCTTC.

The rearrangement uses TRBV27 and TRBJ1-2, with D tentatively TRBD1 (6 bases). Between the trimmed V and J ends, which lost 0 bases and 1 base, there was a span of 15 bases. Germline V gives CDR1 MNHEY, CDR2 SMNVEV (reference sequence). The CDR3 has 17 amino acids. For the CDR3, the DNA is TGTGCCAGCAGTTTATCGGTTGGGAGGGGGGTTAACTATGGCTACACCTTC. Translation: CASSLSVGRGVNYGYTF.

This chain joins TRBV19 and TRBJ1-5; D is perhaps TRBD1 (5 bases). Deletions cut 2 bases from V and 4 bases from J, with 12 bases between. The CDR3 length is 15 residues. Germline CDR1 LNHDA, CDR2 SQIVND (reference sequence). CDR3 coding DNA: TGTGCCAGTAGTATATTTGGGGCAGCGAATCAGCCCCAGCATTTT. Amino acids: CASSIFGAANQPQHF.

This sequence joins TRBV5-1 and TRBJ2-3, with 9 nucleotides matching TRBD2. Germline CDR1 reads SGHRS; CDR2 reads YFSETQ. The CDR3 has 16 residues. V trimming: 0 bases; J trimming: 2 bases; junction bases outside the gene matches: 4. In DNA form, the CDR3 reads TGCGCCAGCAGCTTGGCCAGCGGGGGGCCCACAGATACGCAGTATTTT. Translation: CASSLASGGPTDTQYF.